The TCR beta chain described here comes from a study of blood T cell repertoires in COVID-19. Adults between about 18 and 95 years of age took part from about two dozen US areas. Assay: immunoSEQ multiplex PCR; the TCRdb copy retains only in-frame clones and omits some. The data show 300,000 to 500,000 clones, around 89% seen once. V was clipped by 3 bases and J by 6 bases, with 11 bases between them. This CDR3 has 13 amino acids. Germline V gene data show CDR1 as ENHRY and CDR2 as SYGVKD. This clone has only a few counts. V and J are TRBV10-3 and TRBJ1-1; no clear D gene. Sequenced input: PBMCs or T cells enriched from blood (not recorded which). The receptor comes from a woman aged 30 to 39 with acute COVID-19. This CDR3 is CAISESQASEAFF. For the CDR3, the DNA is TGTGCCATCAGTGAAAGTCAGGCGTCTGAAGCTTTCTTT.